This T cell receptor (beta chain) derives from a study of CD8+ T cells in alopecia areata. RNA was isolated and reverse transcribed to cDNA, the sequencing template. Produced via immunoSEQ multiplex PCR; TCRdb's table is partial and in-frame only. The sample holds fewer than 250,000 clones, around 56% seen once. Treatment noted: oral pan-JAK inhibitor, 5-10 mg twice daily. Alopecia areata patients had lesional scalp punch biopsies and peripheral blood taken from them. Both CD4+ and CD8+ T cells were separated by sorting PBMCs. Details on this clone: Its target is not known.

Germline CDR1 and CDR2: SEHNR and FQNEAQ (reference sequence). CDR3 length: 13 amino acids. Trimming cost V 5 bases and J 4 bases, with 11 bases left between them. General observations from the study: It was observed that many expanded lesional clones persisted in scalp and blood during tofacitinib. Scalp clonality decreased significantly with tofacitinib, and so did expanded CD8+ clones among the top 100.

The sequencing here drew on CD4+ T cells sorted from blood, taken at week 4, from a patient treated with tofacitinib. The receptor was derived from a human donor with alopecia areata. This chain links TRBV7-9 with TRBJ1-1; TRBD1 might be the D (6 bases). In nucleotides, the CDR3 is TGTGCCAGCAGCCGCGGACAGAGCACTGAAGCTTTCTTT. Its translation is CASSRGQSTEAFF.